This is a list of T cell receptor beta chains from one sample in a study of somatic mutations in cytotoxic T cells in rheumatoid arthritis. Assay used: immunoSEQ multiplex PCR; TCRdb lists only in-frame clones, some missing. The sample includes under 12,000 clones, 70% to 85% of them seen just once. The sample was CD8+ T cells sorted from blood. The receptor set was obtained from a woman aged 60-70 years with rheumatoid arthritis. CDR3s include the opening cysteine and the closing phenylalanine or tryptophan. D genes are given only for firm matches. Expanded clones are given a class, and other clones once, few, many or no size at all.

d_gene	v_gene	j_gene	abundance	CDR3nt	CDR3aa
NA	TRBV19	TRBJ2-7	once	TGTGCCAGTACCTCTTCGGGATCGAGCTACGAGCAGTACTTC	CASTSSGSSYEQYF
NA	TRBV6-6	TRBJ2-3	NA	TGTGCCAGCAGTTACTCGCCTAGGATCGCAGATACGCAGTATTTT	CASSYSPRIADTQYF
TRBD2	TRBV2	TRBJ2-3	NA	TGTGCCAGCAGTGCAAGGACTAGCGGGAGATCAGATACGCAGTATTTT	CASSARTSGRSDTQYF
NA	TRBV7-2	TRBJ1-1	NA	TGTGCCAGCAGCCCCTTCAGGGGAAACACTGAAGCTTTCTTT	CASSPFRGNTEAFF
TRBD2	TRBV28	TRBJ2-7	once	TGTGCCAGCGGACTAGCGGCTTACGAGCAGTACTTC	CASGLAAYEQYF
TRBD1	TRBV6-5	TRBJ1-5	NA	TGTGCCAGCAGTTATTCGACAGGGGGCGGTCAGCCCCAGCATTTT	CASSYSTGGGQPQHF
NA	TRBV28	TRBJ1-5	NA	TGTGCTGGCGGCGATCTCCATCAGCCCCAGCATTTT	CAGGDLHQPQHF
NA	TRBV13	TRBJ2-3	NA	TGTGCCAGCAGCTTAGTAGGGGATGGTACAGATACGCAGTATTTT	CASSLVGDGTDTQYF
TRBD2	TRBV5-4	TRBJ2-1	NA	TGTGCCAGCAGCTTGGATAGCGGGAGGACCCGCTCCTACAATGAGCAGTTCTTC	CASSLDSGRTRSYNEQFF
NA	TRBV13	TRBJ2-7	NA	TGTGCCAGCAGCCCCCATAGCGTCTACGAGCAGTACTTC	CASSPHSVYEQYF
TRBD2	TRBV27	TRBJ2-7	NA	TGTGCCAGCAGTTTAGAGGGAGGGCCACAACGCGAGCAGTACTTC	CASSLEGGPQREQYF
NA	TRBV7-9	TRBJ2-7	NA	TGTGCCAGCAGCCCTCCTAGGTACTACGAGCAGTACTTC	CASSPPRYYEQYF
TRBD2	TRBV7-8	TRBJ2-7	NA	TGTGCCAGCAGCTCGGGACTAGCGGGCTACGAGCAGTACTTC	CASSSGLAGYEQYF
TRBD1	TRBV2	TRBJ2-7	NA	TGTGCCAGCAGTGAGGGACAGGCCCTTTATGGAAAGTACTTC	CASSEGQALYGKYF
NA	TRBV4-1	TRBJ1-5	NA	TGCGCCAGCAGCCAAGATGGGGAGGCTCGGCAGCCCCAGCATTTT	CASSQDGEARQPQHF
NA	TRBV27	TRBJ1-2	NA	TGTGCCAGCAGTTTTACCGGGACATCCTATGGCTACACCTTC	CASSFTGTSYGYTF
NA	TRBV2	TRBJ2-1	NA	TGTGCCAGCAAGCACCCGAGGAATCTTGAGCAGTTCTTC	CASKHPRNLEQFF
NA	TRBV14	TRBJ2-7	NA	TGTGCCAGCTCAAGCTCCGGCTACGAGCAGTACTTC	CASSSSGYEQYF
NA	TRBV19	TRBJ1-5	NA	TGTGCCAGTAGTCCACAGGGAATTGGTCAGCCCCAGCATTTT	CASSPQGIGQPQHF
TRBD1	TRBV11-2	TRBJ2-7	NA	TGTGCCAGCAGGGGGACGACAGGGCTCGAGCAGTACTTC	CASRGTTGLEQYF
NA	TRBV7-6	TRBJ2-2	NA	TGTGCCAGCAGCTTATTTGTAAGCGGGAACACCGGGGAGCTGTTTTTT	CASSLFVSGNTGELFF
NA	TRBV28	TRBJ2-2	NA	TGTGCCAGCAGTTTAGGGGTGGGAGATGGGCCCGGGGAGCTGTTTTTT	CASSLGVGDGPGELFF
TRBD1	TRBV14	TRBJ2-7	NA	TGTGCCAGCAGCCCGGGACAGTTGCAGTACTTC	CASSPGQLQYF
NA	TRBV7-8	TRBJ2-7	NA	TGTGCCAGCAGACAGGGTACCGAGCAGTACTTC	CASRQGTEQYF
NA	TRBV7-6	TRBJ1-4	NA	TGTGCCAGCAGCTTGGAGACAGCAACTAATGAAAAACTGTTTTTT	CASSLETATNEKLFF
NA	TRBV15	TRBJ2-5	once	TGTGCCACCAGCAGTGACGGGGAGACGGTGGAGACCCAGTACTTC	CATSSDGETVETQYF
TRBD2	TRBV27	TRBJ2-5	NA	TGTGCCAGCAACTCGGGGGGAGCCCAGTACTTC	CASNSGGAQYF
NA	TRBV7-6	TRBJ1-2	NA	TGTGCCAGCAGCTCATTCTTGGACAGTGGAGGTGATGGCTACACCTTC	CASSSFLDSGGDGYTF
TRBD1	TRBV5-1	TRBJ2-1	NA	TGCGCCAGCAGCTTGAGGCTTGGCGGGACAGGAGTATCAAATGAGCAGTTCTTC	CASSLRLGGTGVSNEQFF
NA	TRBV4-1	TRBJ2-7	NA	TGCGCCAGCAGCAGGGACACGGCCTACGAGCAGTACTTC	CASSRDTAYEQYF
TRBD1	TRBV6-5	TRBJ1-3	NA	TGTGCCAGCAGGACAGGGGGAAACACCATATATTTT	CASRTGGNTIYF
NA	TRBV6-9	TRBJ1-5	NA	TGTGCCAGCAGTTATCAACTCGAAGGGGTCGATCAGCCCCAGCATTTT	CASSYQLEGVDQPQHF
NA	TRBV6-6	TRBJ1-3	NA	TGTGCCAGCCGAATCGGGGAGAGCTCTGGAAACACCATATATTTT	CASRIGESSGNTIYF
NA	TRBV19	TRBJ2-7	NA	TGTGCCAGTGGACGAATTGACAGAGAGCAGTACTTC	CASGRIDREQYF
NA	TRBV10-3	TRBJ1-6	NA	TGTGCCATCAGTGAGGGCCGGGGATCACCCCTCCACTTT	CAISEGRGSPLHF
NA	TRBV2	TRBJ2-6	NA	TGTGCCAGCAGCCCCTCTATGACTTTC	CASSPSMTF
NA	TRBV28	TRBJ2-5	NA	TGTGCCAGCAGTTCACCGGACTACCCGATACAAGAGACCCAGTACTTC	CASSSPDYPIQETQYF
TRBD1	TRBV29-1	TRBJ2-7	NA	TGCAGCGTTCTTTCGGGACAGGGCACCTACGAGCAGTACTTC	CSVLSGQGTYEQYF
TRBD1	TRBV28	TRBJ1-6	NA	TGTGCCAGCAGGGCGGGACAGAACTATAATTCACCCCTCCACTTT	CASRAGQNYNSPLHF
NA	TRBV29-1	TRBJ1-1	NA	TGCAGCGTTGGGGAGAGGTTCACTGAAGCTTTCTTT	CSVGERFTEAFF
NA	TRBV27	TRBJ2-7	NA	TGTGCCAGCAGTACAGGCTTTGGACCCTACGAGCAGTACTTC	CASSTGFGPYEQYF
TRBD1	TRBV6-1	TRBJ1-6	NA	TGTGCCAGCAGTGAAGCGGCGGGACAGGGGAATTCACCCCTCCACTTT	CASSEAAGQGNSPLHF
TRBD2	TRBV19	TRBJ2-2	NA	TGTGCCAGTAGTCTCACGGGGGGTACTGGAACGGCCGGGGAGCTGTTTTTT	CASSLTGGTGTAGELFF
TRBD1	TRBV11-2	TRBJ2-7	NA	TGTGCCAGCAGCGCTCACGCCGGGACAGGGTTGGACGAGCAGTACTTC	CASSAHAGTGLDEQYF
NA	TRBV7-6	TRBJ2-7	medium-sized	TGTGCCAGCAGTTTGACACACCCCTACGAGCAGTACTTC	CASSLTHPYEQYF
TRBD1	TRBV27	TRBJ2-1	NA	TGTGCCAGCAGTCGACCGGGACAGGGGGCGAAAATCGCCAATGAGCAGTTCTTC	CASSRPGQGAKIANEQFF
NA	TRBV6-5	TRBJ1-1	NA	TGTGCCAGCAGTTCCGGGGGGCCGGTCACTGAAGCTTTCTTT	CASSSGGPVTEAFF
TRBD2	TRBV10-3	TRBJ2-1	NA	TGTGCCATCAGGGGACTAGCGCAAAATGAGCAGTTCTTC	CAIRGLAQNEQFF
TRBD1	TRBV18	TRBJ2-7	NA	TGTGCCAGCTCACCACGGGGACAGGGAGGCCTAGGTGAGCAGTACTTC	CASSPRGQGGLGEQYF